This TCR beta chain was profiled in a study of tumor and adjacent non-tumor tissue in lung cancer (dated by TCRdb to between 2017 and 2018). Notes on the research overall: Of the cohort, 11 to 12 patients had adenocarcinoma, 2 had squamous cell carcinoma and 1 had small cell lung cancer. A total of 95 million to 150 million productive TCRbeta reads were generated by sequencing, corresponding to an average of around 4 million reads per sample. Ages among the roughly 15 patients ranged from about 31 to 85 years, there were approximately 10 men and 5 women, and disease was at TNM stage I to III. The study compared bulk TCRbeta repertoires from lung tumor tissue and matched distant non-tumor lung tissue of about 16 lung cancer patients. For each patient, one tumor sample and one normal lung sample were taken, giving around 30 paired specimens that underwent TCRbeta CDR3 sequencing.

General findings and caveats noted by the study authors: Peripheral blood was not sequenced, so blood TCRbeta repertoires were not examined in the lung cancer patients of the study. With only about 14 patients in the cohort, the authors noted that larger samples and more detailed clinical data are needed. TCR diversity (inverse Simpson) was significantly higher in tumor than in normal lung tissue (431.37 vs 166.20, P = 0.0075, Mann-Whitney U test). Younger patients had significantly higher TCR diversity, and higher tumor TCR diversity was associated with shorter overall and disease-free survival. A significantly larger cumulative share of the repertoire was made up by the top 100 clones in normal lung than in tumor tissue. The sequencing platform is not named in the methods, and unique molecular identifiers are not mentioned.

Ten or more counts support this clonotype. Its specific antigen is unknown. Base qualities are missing; no much larger clone stands one base away. RNA was extracted from bulk unsorted tissue and checked for quality with a NanoDrop ND-1000 and an Agilent 2100. The donors were newly diagnosed lung cancer patients admitted for thoracic surgery in China from August to November 2014 who had not received prior chemotherapy. Patients who had received previous radiotherapy or chemotherapy, or who had another concurrent cancer, were excluded from the study. Surgical tissue pieces of about 1-2.2 cm3 were preserved in RNAlater solution and stored at -80 °C until use. Libraries were constructed by multiplex PCR. The instrument was an Illumina HiSeq 2500. TCRbeta libraries were constructed through three rounds of nested PCR with primers (Table S4) according to protocols modified from ARM-PCR. Before sequencing, PCR products of 200-500 bp were cut from the gel and purified using the QIAquick gel extraction kit. The authors' analysis ran thus. Reads were cleaned using Trimmomatic, were merged into complete CDR3 sequences using FLASH, and were assigned to V(D)J germline segments using MiTCR. Clonal diversity was computed as the inverse Simpson's index with VDJtools. In-frame sequences lacking a premature stop codon were counted as productive reads. Clones were called with MiXCR by TCRdb after fastp trimmed the public reads at Q25, and only in-frame beta chains were retained. One record per CDR3 amino acid sequence lists the most common genes and DNA. The V and J calls were not made by the authors but by TCRdb's processing. Within this sample are roughly 81,000 distinct CDR3 sequences, with roughly two thirds of them counted one time only. The ten biggest clones cover approximately 15% of the sample.

Specimen: lung tumor tissue. This sequence was found in a man aged 65 to 79 with non-small cell lung cancer.

The nucleotides are TGTGCCAGTAGCCAAGAGGGGAGGGACACCGGGGAGCTGTTTTTT. Its translation is CASSQEGRDTGELFF. The rearranged segments are TRBV19 and TRBJ2-2, with TRBD2 matching 7 junction bases. The germline V gene (reference sequence) specifies LNHDA as CDR1 and SQIVND as CDR2. Trimming accounts for 6 bases at V and 3 bases at J, while the number of junction bases matched to no gene is 7. Measured from the cysteine to the phenylalanine, the CDR3 is 15 residues long. The CDR3 DNA has 45 bases and is translated from base 1. Extended through the reference TRBV19 and TRBJ2-2 proteins, this CDR3 yields the full variable domain: DGGITQSPKYLFRKEGQNVTLSCEQNLNHDAMYWYRQDPGQGLRLIYYSQIVNDFQKGDIAEGYSVSREKKESFPLTVTSAQKNPTAFYLCASSQEGRDTGELFFGEGSRLTVL.